This T cell receptor (beta chain) was profiled in a study of response to subunit inactivated influenza vaccine. Using its own MiXCR run on the RT-PCR reads, TCRdb lists one record per CDR3 protein. The sample shows fewer than 800,000 distinct CDR3 sequences, around a sixth of them seen only once. Broader study findings: Seasonal influenza vaccination, on each occasion, was suggested by the authors to recruit few new T cells.

Only a few counts were recorded for this clonotype. Antigen specificity is unknown. The V segment lost 4 bases and the J segment 2 bases; nucleotides outside the gene matches: 3. Germline CDR1 reads LNHNV; CDR2 reads YYDKDF (reference sequence). There are 15 residues in the CDR3. This clonotype originated in a man over 45 who received an inactivated influenza vaccine. V gene TRBV15 combines with J gene TRBJ1-3; 9 nucleotides align to TRBD1. Sample: PBMCs from blood, taken approximately 12 days after vaccination. This CDR3 reads CATSTHRGPGNTIYF. CDR3 DNA sequence: TGTGCCACCAGCACTCACAGGGGGCCTGGAAACACCATATATTTT.